The 20 T cell receptor beta chains below all came from one sample that was sequenced in a study of cytomegalovirus exposure and HLA in healthy donors. Libraries were prepared by immunoSEQ multiplex PCR; TCRdb keeps only in-frame clonotypes and omits some of them. The sample contains some 170,000 clones, around 87% of which appear only once. Sequenced material: PBMCs. These receptors were taken from a woman younger than 45 in good health and CMV-seronegative.

The chain couples TRBV5-6 to TRBJ1-1, with D possibly TRBD1 on 6 matching bases. The CDR3 length is 17 residues. From germline, CDR1 is SGHDT and CDR2 YYEEEE. Trimming left V 5 bases short and J 1 base short, with 21 bases between. CDR3 sequence (DNA): TGTGCCAGCAGTACCGGGACACATGGAAGGAGGAACACTGAAGCTTTCTTT. Protein product: CASSTGTHGRRNTEAFF.

The chain couples TRBV2 to TRBJ1-3; D is perhaps TRBD1 (6 bases). This CDR3 is 15 amino acids long. With 7 bases removed from V and 0 bases from J, the gap between germline ends came to 13 bases. Germline V gene data show CDR1 as SNHLY and CDR2 as FYNNEI. The CDR3 region is CASTSTGNSGNTIYF. CDR3 nucleotides: TGTGCCAGCACCAGTACAGGGAACTCTGGAAACACCATATATTTT.

The gene calls are TRBV30 and TRBJ2-2; D is unclear. In germline, CDR1 is GTSNPN, CDR2 SVGIG (reference sequence). CDR3 length equals 13 residues. Trimming cost V 2 bases and J 6 bases, with 10 bases left between them. The CDR3 nucleotides read TGTGCCTGGAGTCTTGGGCGCCCCGGGGAGCTGTTTTTT. Its protein product is CAWSLGRPGELFF.

The V and J genes are TRBV7-2 and TRBJ2-5; 11 positions match TRBD2. The CDR3 extends over 17 amino acids. CDR1 SGHTA and CDR2 FQGNSA come from the germline V gene. Trimming took 0 bases from V and 2 from J; bases not matched to a gene: 5. In DNA form, the CDR3 reads TGTGCCAGCAGCTTAGCGCTACTAGCGGGGGTACAAGAGACCCAGTACTTC. It encodes CASSLALLAGVQETQYF.

In this sample, this clone turned up once. The gene calls are TRBV7-8 and TRBJ1-2; D unclear. V gave up 5 bases and J gave up 1 base, with 26 bases separating them. Germline lookup yields CDR1 SGHVS and CDR2 FQNEAQ. This CDR3 has 19 residues. The CDR3 loop is CASSTENPGLSQDNYGYTF. The CDR3 bases are TGTGCCAGCAGCACCGAAAACCCGGGATTAAGTCAAGATAACTATGGCTACACCTTC. The full variable domain, rest sourced from reference TRBV7-8 and TRBJ1-2, is GAGVSQSPRYKVAKRGQDVALRCDPISGHVSLFWYQQALGQGPEFLTYFQNEAQLDKSGLPSDRFFAERPEGSVSTLKIQRTQQEDSAVYLCASSTENPGLSQDNYGYTFGSGTRLTVV.

This chain joins TRBV5-1 and TRBJ2-1; possible D gene TRBD2, 5 bases. The length of the CDR3 is 14 residues. The germline CDR1 and CDR2 sequences are SGHRS and YFSETQ. The V and J ends lost 4 bases and 5 bases respectively, with 13 bases between them. The CDR3 bases are TGCGCCAGCAGCGCGGGCCCGAGGAACAATGAGCAGTTCTTC. It translates to CASSAGPRNNEQFF.

The genes are TRBV30 and TRBJ2-2, with 11 bases fitting TRBD2. There are 19 residues in the CDR3. J gave up 1 base and V 2 bases, and 12 bases lay outside the gene matches. The germline V gene encodes CDR1 GTSNPN and CDR2 SVGIG (reference sequence). The CDR3 reads CAWSKPPGLAVWNTGELFF. CDR3 coding DNA: TGTGCCTGGAGTAAGCCCCCGGGACTAGCGGTATGGAACACCGGGGAGCTGTTTTTT.

V is TRBV30 and J is TRBJ1-1; D gene uncertain. CDR1 and CDR2 (germline): GTSNPN, SVGIG (reference sequence). The CDR3 extends over 14 amino acids. V lost 4 bases, J lost 0 bases, and 12 bases lay in between. CDR3 region: CAWTYEELNTEAFF. DNA of the CDR3: TGTGCCTGGACTTACGAGGAGTTGAACACTGAAGCTTTCTTT.

The gene calls are TRBV4-1 and TRBJ1-6, with a tentative D call TRBD1 (6 bases). This CDR3 comprises 17 residues. V lost 3 bases, J lost 5 bases, and 17 bases lay in between. Germline assignment: CDR1 MGHRA and CDR2 YSYEKL. The CDR3 region has the DNA TGCGCCAGCAGCCAGGCCCCCGGGACAATGAATAATTCACCCCTCCACTTT. Translation: CASSQAPGTMNNSPLHF.

This chain links TRBV5-1 with TRBJ2-1; 9 bases are a match to TRBD1. The trim removed 7 bases at V and 6 bases at J, leaving 11 bases unmatched. From germline, CDR1 is SGHRS and CDR2 YFSETQ. The CDR3 extends over 15 amino acids. This CDR3 reads CASRTGGLVTNEQFF. Here the CDR3 DNA reads TGCGCCAGCCGTACAGGGGGCTTAGTAACCAATGAGCAGTTCTTC.

Written as DNA, the CDR3 is TGTGCCAGCTCAGGCCGAGGGACAGCAAATGAAGCTTTCTTT. As protein: CASSGRGTANEAFF. The chain links TRBV18 to TRBJ1-1, with 7 bases lining up with TRBD1. The CDR3 consists of 14 residues. CDR1 is KGHSH and CDR2 is LQKENI in the germline V gene. Germline trimming cut 5 bases from V and 7 bases from J; bases unmatched to any gene: 10.

V is TRBV2 and J is TRBJ1-6; D is unresolved. Germline CDR1 and CDR2: SNHLY and FYNNEI. This CDR3 is 18 amino acids long. The V gene lost 6 bases and the J gene lost 9 bases, with 27 bases spanning the gap. The CDR3 DNA sequence: TGTGCCAGCAGCCTAGACCGGAACCTTACAAGAACTAGTTCACCCCTCCACTTT. Its protein product is CASSLDRNLTRTSSPLHF.

The rearrangement links TRBV4-3 to TRBJ1-5; unclear D gene. CDR1 is LGHNA, CDR2 YSLEER, per germline. This CDR3 is built from 14 residues. V was shortened by 0 bases and J by 5 bases, with 8 bases between the two germline ends. CDR3 sequence (DNA): TGCGCCAGCAGCCAAGACAGGTCGGATCAGCCCCAGCATTTT. Translation gives CASSQDRSDQPQHF.

The chain has TRBV10-1 and TRBJ2-1, with D tentatively TRBD2 (5 bases). Germline CDR1 WNHNN, CDR2 SYGVQD (reference sequence). Trimming removed 8 bases at V and 0 bases at J, with 14 bases between. CDR3 length equals 15 residues. The CDR3 DNA reads as TGCGCCAGCTTGGACTCCCGAAGCTCCTACAATGAGCAGTTCTTC. It codes for CASLDSRSSYNEQFF.

V and J are TRBV27 and TRBJ2-2; TRBD1 is a possible D gene (5 bases). This CDR3 has 14 residues. Per germline, CDR1 MNHEY and CDR2 SMNVEV (reference sequence). With 5 bases removed from V and 4 bases from J, the gap between germline ends came to 11 bases. DNA of the CDR3: TGTGCCAGCAGTGACCACAGGAGCACCGGGGAGCTGTTTTTT. Translation gives CASSDHRSTGELFF.

This chain joins TRBV7-9 and TRBJ2-3; TRBD2 agrees at 11 bases. CDR1 and CDR2 from the germline V gene are SEHNR and FQNEAQ (reference sequence). Unmatched junction bases numbered 10, after V lost 5 bases and J lost 3 bases. CDR3 length: 17 amino acids. CDR3 DNA sequence: TGTGCCAGCAGCCTACCGTTGACTAGCGGGGATACAGATACGCAGTATTTT. Translated: CASSLPLTSGDTDTQYF. The full variable domain, rest sourced from reference TRBV7-9 and TRBJ2-3, is DTGVSQNPRHKITKRGQNVTFRCDPISEHNRLYWYRQTLGQGPEFLTYFQNEAQLEKSRLLSDRFSAERPKGSFSTLEIQRTEQGDSAMYLCASSLPLTSGDTDTQYFGPGTRLTVL.

The chain carries TRBV5-1 and TRBJ2-5; 12 bases line up with TRBD2. The CDR3 sequence is 15 residues long. Per germline, CDR1 SGHRS and CDR2 YFSETQ. V was pared by 1 base and J by 5 bases, with 3 bases of the junction left unmatched. The CDR3 spells CASSLSLAGGETQYF. CDR3 nucleotide sequence: TGCGCCAGCAGCTTGAGCCTAGCGGGGGGGGAGACCCAGTACTTC.

This chain links TRBV6-5 with TRBJ1-3; tentatively, D is TRBD1 (6 bases). CDR1 is MNHEY, CDR2 SVGAGI, per germline. Between the trimmed V and J ends, which lost 6 bases and 0 bases, there was a span of 12 bases. The CDR3 spans 15 residues. The CDR3 here is CASRRGAASGNTIYF. The DNA for the CDR3 is TGTGCCAGCAGGCGGGGGGCAGCCTCTGGAAACACCATATATTTT.

The chain joins TRBV23-1 to TRBJ1-2; D unresolved. TRBV23-1 is an open reading frame, and its role is uncertain. The CDR3 is 19 residues long. V gave up 3 bases and J gave up 5 bases, with 28 bases separating them. CDR3 in amino acids: CASSHKTYFALYPFYGYTF. The CDR3, as DNA: TGCGCCAGCAGTCATAAAACCTACTTCGCATTATACCCTTTTTATGGCTACACCTTC.

The rearrangement uses TRBV6-1 and TRBJ2-7; 9 bases agree with TRBD2. Germline V gene data show CDR1 as MNHNS and CDR2 as SASEGT. V lost 4 bases, J lost 6 bases, and 10 bases stayed unmatched. The CDR3 is made up of 15 amino acids. The DNA of the CDR3 is TGTGCCAGCAGTGCACCGGGACTAGCACCCCTCGAGCAGTACTTC. Its translation is CASSAPGLAPLEQYF.